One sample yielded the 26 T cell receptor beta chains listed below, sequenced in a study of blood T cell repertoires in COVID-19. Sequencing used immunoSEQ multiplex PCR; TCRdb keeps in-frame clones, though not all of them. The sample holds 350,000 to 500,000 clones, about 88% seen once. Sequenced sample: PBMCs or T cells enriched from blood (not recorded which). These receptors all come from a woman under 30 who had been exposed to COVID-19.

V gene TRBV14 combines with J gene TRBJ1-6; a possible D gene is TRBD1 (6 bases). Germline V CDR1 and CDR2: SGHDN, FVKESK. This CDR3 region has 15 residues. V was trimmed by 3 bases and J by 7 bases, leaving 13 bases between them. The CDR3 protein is CASSHWDKWNSPLHF. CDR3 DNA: TGTGCCAGCAGCCACTGGGACAAATGGAATTCACCCCTCCACTTT.

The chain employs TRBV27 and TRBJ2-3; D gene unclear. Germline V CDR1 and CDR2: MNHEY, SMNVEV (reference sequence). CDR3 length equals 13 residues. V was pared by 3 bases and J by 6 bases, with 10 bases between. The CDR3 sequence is CASSFNPADTQYF. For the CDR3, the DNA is TGTGCCAGCAGTTTTAATCCCGCGGATACGCAGTATTTT.

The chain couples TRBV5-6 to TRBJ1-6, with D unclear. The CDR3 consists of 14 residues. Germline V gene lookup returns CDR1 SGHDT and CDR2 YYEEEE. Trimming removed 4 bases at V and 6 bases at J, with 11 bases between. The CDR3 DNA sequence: TGTGCCAGCAGCCTGGGAGGGAGTAATTCACCCCTCCACTTT. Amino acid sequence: CASSLGGSNSPLHF.

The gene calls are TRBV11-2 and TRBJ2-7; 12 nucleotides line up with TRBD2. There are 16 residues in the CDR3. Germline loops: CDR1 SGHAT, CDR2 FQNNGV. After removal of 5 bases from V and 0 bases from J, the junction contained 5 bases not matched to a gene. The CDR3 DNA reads TGTGCCAGCAGCCACACGACTAGCGGGGGCTCCTACGAGCAGTACTTC. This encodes CASSHTTSGGSYEQYF.

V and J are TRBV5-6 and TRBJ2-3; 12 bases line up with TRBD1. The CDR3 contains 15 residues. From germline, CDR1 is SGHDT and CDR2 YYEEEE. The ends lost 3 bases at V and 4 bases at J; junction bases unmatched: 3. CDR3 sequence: CASSSGTGGADTQYF. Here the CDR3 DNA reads TGTGCCAGCAGCTCAGGGACAGGGGGCGCAGATACGCAGTATTTT.

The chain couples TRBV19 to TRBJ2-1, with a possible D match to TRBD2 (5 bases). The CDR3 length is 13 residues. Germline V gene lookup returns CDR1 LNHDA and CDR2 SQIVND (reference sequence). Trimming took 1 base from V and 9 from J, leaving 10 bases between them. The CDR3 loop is CASSIAGSSEQFF. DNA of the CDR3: TGTGCCAGTAGTATAGCTGGGAGTAGTGAGCAGTTCTTC.

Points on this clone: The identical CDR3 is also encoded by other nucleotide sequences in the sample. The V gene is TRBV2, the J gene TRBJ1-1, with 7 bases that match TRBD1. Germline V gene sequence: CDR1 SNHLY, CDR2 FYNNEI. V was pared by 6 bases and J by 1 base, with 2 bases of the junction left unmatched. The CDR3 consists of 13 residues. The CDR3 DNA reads TGTGCCAGCAGCAGACAGGGGAACACTGAAGCTTTCTTT. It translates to CASSRQGNTEAFF.

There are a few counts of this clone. CDR3 bases: TGTGCCAGCAGCTTTCCCGTAGCTAACTATGGCTACACCTTC. It codes for CASSFPVANYGYTF. The chain joins TRBV7-2 to TRBJ1-2; D call uncertain. CDR3 length: 14 residues. Germline CDR1 is SGHTA and CDR2 is FQGNSA. Trimming pared 3 bases from V and 0 bases from J, leaving 8 bases between.

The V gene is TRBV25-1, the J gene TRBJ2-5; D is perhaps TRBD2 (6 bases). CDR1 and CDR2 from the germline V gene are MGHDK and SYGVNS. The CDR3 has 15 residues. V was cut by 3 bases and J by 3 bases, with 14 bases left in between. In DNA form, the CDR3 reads TGTGCCAGCAGTGATCTGCTAGCGTCTAAAGAGACCCAGTACTTC. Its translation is CASSDLLASKETQYF.

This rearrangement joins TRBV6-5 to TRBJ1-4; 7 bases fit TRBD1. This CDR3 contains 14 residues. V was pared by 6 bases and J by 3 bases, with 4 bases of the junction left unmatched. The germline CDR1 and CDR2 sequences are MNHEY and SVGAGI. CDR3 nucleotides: TGTGCCAGCAGAATGGGACAGCCTAATGAAAAACTGTTTTTT. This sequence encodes CASRMGQPNEKLFF.

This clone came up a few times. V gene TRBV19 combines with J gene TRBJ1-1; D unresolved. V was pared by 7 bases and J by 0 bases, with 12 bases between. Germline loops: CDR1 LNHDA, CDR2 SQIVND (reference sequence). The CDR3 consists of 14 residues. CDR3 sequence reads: CASTGVLMNTEAFF. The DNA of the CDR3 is TGTGCCAGTACGGGAGTCCTTATGAACACTGAAGCTTTCTTT.

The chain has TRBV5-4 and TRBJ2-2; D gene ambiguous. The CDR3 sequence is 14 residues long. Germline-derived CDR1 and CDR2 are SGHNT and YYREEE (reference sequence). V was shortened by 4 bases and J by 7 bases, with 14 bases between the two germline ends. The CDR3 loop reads CASSHSGLGGELFF. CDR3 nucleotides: TGTGCCAGCAGCCATTCAGGTTTAGGCGGGGAGCTGTTTTTT.

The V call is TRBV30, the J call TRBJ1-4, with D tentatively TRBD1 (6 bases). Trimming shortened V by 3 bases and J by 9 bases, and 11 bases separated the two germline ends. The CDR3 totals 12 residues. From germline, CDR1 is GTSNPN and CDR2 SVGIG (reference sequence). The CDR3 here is CAWSPTGKKLFF. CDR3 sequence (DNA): TGTGCCTGGAGCCCAACAGGGAAAAAACTGTTTTTT.

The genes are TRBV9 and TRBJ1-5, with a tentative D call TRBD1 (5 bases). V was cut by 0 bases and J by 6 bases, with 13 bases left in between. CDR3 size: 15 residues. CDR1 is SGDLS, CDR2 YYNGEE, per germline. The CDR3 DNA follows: TGTGCCAGCAGCGTAGCTGGGGGGGACGGTCAGCCCCAGCATTTT. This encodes CASSVAGGDGQPQHF.

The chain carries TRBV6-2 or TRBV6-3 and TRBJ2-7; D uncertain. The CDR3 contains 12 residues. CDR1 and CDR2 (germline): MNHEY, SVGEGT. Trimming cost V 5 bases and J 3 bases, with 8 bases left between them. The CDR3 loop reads CASSGPGYEQYF. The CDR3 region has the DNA TGTGCCAGCAGTGGGCCAGGCTACGAGCAGTACTTC.

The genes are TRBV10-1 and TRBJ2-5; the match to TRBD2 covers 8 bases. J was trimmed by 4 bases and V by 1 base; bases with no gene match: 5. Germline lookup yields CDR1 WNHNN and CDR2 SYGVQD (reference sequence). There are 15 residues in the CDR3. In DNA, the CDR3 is TGCGCCAGCAGTGAGTTTCGGGAGGGCCGAGAGACCCAGTACTTC. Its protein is CASSEFREGRETQYF.

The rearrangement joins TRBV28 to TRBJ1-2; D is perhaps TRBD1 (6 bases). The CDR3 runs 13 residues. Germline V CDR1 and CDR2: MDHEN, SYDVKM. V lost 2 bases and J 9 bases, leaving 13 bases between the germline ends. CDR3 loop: CASSLDRSNRYTF. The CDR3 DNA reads TGTGCCAGCAGTTTAGACAGGTCTAATCGCTACACCTTC.

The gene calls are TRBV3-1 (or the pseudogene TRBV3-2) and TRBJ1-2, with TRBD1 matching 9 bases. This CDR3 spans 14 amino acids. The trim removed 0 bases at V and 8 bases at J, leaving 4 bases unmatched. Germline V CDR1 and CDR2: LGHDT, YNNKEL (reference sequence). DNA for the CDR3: TGTGCCAGCAGCCAAGATTGGACAGGGGCCGGCTACACCTTC. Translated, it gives CASSQDWTGAGYTF.

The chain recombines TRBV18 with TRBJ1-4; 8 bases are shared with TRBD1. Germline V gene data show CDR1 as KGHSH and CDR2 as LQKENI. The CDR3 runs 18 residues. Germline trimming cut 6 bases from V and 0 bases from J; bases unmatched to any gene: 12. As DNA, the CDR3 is TGTGCCAGCTCCCCGAGGCCAGGGGGCGCCACAACTAATGAAAAACTGTTTTTT. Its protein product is CASSPRPGGATTNEKLFF.

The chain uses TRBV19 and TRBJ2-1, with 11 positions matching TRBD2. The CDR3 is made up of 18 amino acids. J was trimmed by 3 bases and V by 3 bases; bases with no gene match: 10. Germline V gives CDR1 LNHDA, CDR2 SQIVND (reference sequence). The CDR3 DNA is TGTGCCAGTAGTATTGCACCGGCCGGGACTAGCGGCTACAATGAGCAGTTCTTC. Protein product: CASSIAPAGTSGYNEQFF. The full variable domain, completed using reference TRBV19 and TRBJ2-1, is DGGITQSPKYLFRKEGQNVTLSCEQNLNHDAMYWYRQDPGQGLRLIYYSQIVNDFQKGDIAEGYSVSREKKESFPLTVTSAQKNPTAFYLCASSIAPAGTSGYNEQFFGPGTRLTVL.

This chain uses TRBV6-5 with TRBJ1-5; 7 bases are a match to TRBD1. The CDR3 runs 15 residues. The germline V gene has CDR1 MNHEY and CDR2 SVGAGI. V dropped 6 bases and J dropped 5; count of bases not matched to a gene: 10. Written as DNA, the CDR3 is TGTGCCAGCAGAAAGGCGGGACAGAATTATCAGCCCCAGCATTTT. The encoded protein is CASRKAGQNYQPQHF.

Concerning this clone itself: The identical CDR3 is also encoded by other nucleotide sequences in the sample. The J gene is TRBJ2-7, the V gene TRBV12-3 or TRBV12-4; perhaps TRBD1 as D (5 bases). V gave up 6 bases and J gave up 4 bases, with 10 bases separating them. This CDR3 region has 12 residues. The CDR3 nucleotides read TGTGCCAGCAGCCTGACAGTATACGAGCAGTACTTC. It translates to CASSLTVYEQYF.

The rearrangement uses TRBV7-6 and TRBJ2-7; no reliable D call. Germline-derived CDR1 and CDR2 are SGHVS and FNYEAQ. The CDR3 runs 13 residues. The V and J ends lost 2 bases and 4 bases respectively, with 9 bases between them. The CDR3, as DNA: TGTGCCAGCAGCTTACCGGGTGCGTACGAGCAGTACTTC. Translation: CASSLPGAYEQYF. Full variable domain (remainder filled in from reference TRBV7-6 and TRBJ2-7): GAGVSQSPRYKVTKRGQDVALRCDPISGHVSLYWYRQALGQGPEFLTYFNYEAQQDKSGLPNDRFSAERPEGSISTLTIQRTEQRDSAMYRCASSLPGAYEQYFGPGTRLTVT.

Here the CDR3 DNA reads TGTGCCATCAGTGAGTCGGTAACCTACGGTACGCAGTATTTT. The encoded protein is CAISESVTYGTQYF. This chain connects TRBV10-3 to TRBJ2-3; D is unclear. V was shortened by 0 bases and J by 8 bases, with 12 bases between the two germline ends. The CDR3 is 14 residues long. In germline, CDR1 is ENHRY, CDR2 SYGVKD.

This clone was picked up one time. The CDR3: CAISETSGTSAEQFF. The CDR3 DNA is TGTGCCATCAGTGAAACTAGCGGGACCAGTGCTGAGCAGTTCTTC. The gene calls are TRBV10-3 and TRBJ2-1, with 10 bases identical to TRBD2. The trim removed 3 bases at V and 9 bases at J, leaving 8 bases unmatched. The length of the CDR3 is 15 residues. The germline CDR1 and CDR2 sequences are ENHRY and SYGVKD.

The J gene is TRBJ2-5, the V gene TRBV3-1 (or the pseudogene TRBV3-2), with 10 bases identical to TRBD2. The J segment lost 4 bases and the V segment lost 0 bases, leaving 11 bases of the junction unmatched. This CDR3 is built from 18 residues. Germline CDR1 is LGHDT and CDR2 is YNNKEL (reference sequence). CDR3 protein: CASSQDRVLSSGGETQYF. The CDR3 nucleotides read TGTGCCAGCAGCCAAGATAGGGTCCTTTCTAGCGGGGGAGAGACCCAGTACTTC.